What follows are 30 T cell receptor beta chains derived from one specimen sequenced in a study of cytomegalovirus exposure and HLA in healthy donors. A multiplex PCR was run with 60 Vbeta primers and 13 Jbeta primers. Sequencing was performed with immunoSEQ multiplex PCR; in TCRdb, only in-frame clones are kept and a portion is missing. The sample carries 150,000 or so clones, 70% to 85% recorded once. Sequenced input: PBMCs. The source of these receptors is a woman in her thirties or forties in good health and CMV-seronegative.

The chain links TRBV7-9 to TRBJ1-1; TRBD1 agrees at 9 bases. V was clipped by 5 bases and J by 6 bases; unmatched bases: 16. Germline CDR1 reads SEHNR; CDR2 reads FQNEAQ (reference sequence). The CDR3 is 17 amino acids. CDR3 residues: CASSPGHRGRVLAEAFF. The CDR3 nucleotides read TGTGCCAGCAGCCCAGGGCACAGGGGGCGGGTCCTTGCTGAAGCTTTCTTT.

This chain joins TRBV19 and TRBJ1-5; 11 bases align to TRBD1. The germline CDR1 and CDR2 sequences are LNHDA and SQIVND (reference sequence). The CDR3 is 16 amino acids. V lost 10 bases, J lost 0 bases, and 8 bases stayed unmatched. CDR3 bases: TGTGCCACGGGACAGGGGGGATTATATAGCAATCAGCCCCAGCATTTT. The encoded protein is CATGQGGLYSNQPQHF.

This clone was picked up a small number of times. The gene calls are TRBV9 and TRBJ2-7; 7 bases are shared with TRBD1. In germline, CDR1 is SGDLS, CDR2 YYNGEE. CDR3 length: 14 amino acids. The trim removed 4 bases at V and 2 bases at J, leaving 6 bases unmatched. The CDR3 sequence: CASSSGQITYEQYF. CDR3 coding DNA: TGTGCCAGCAGCTCGGGACAGATAACCTACGAGCAGTACTTC.

The rearrangement joins TRBV10-2 to TRBJ2-1, with 8 bases matching TRBD2. The CDR3 loop spans 15 amino acids. The germline gives CDR1 WSHSY, CDR2 SAAADI. J gave up 8 bases and V 8 bases, and 14 bases lay outside the gene matches. This chain's CDR3 is CASPPGLVPSDEQFF. CDR3 coding DNA: TGCGCCAGCCCACCGGGACTAGTCCCCTCCGATGAGCAGTTCTTC.

This sequence joins TRBV28 and TRBJ2-7, with 8 bases that match TRBD1. The length of the CDR3 is 16 residues. Trimming took 3 bases from V and 1 from J; bases not matched to a gene: 8. Germline CDR1 MDHEN, CDR2 SYDVKM. The CDR3: CASSFSKDRASYEQYF. The DNA for the CDR3 is TGTGCCAGCAGTTTCTCTAAGGACAGGGCGTCCTACGAGCAGTACTTC.

The chain carries TRBV6-1 and TRBJ1-2; perhaps TRBD1 as D (5 bases). Germline CDR1 and CDR2: MNHNS and SASEGT. Trimming pared 1 base from V and 7 bases from J, leaving 13 bases between. The CDR3 runs to 14 residues. This chain's CDR3 is CASSEGGTWGGYTF. The CDR3 DNA sequence: TGTGCCAGCAGTGAAGGCGGGACGTGGGGTGGCTACACCTTC.

J is TRBJ2-1 and V is TRBV28; TRBD2 aligns across 7 bases. Germline lookup yields CDR1 MDHEN and CDR2 SYDVKM. CDR3 length: 15 amino acids. The junction had 3 bases not matched to a gene; V was cut back by 3 bases and J by 1 base. Here the CDR3 reads CASSFLAESYNEQFF. DNA for the CDR3: TGTGCCAGCAGTTTTCTAGCGGAGTCCTACAATGAGCAGTTCTTC.

The chain employs TRBV6-1 and TRBJ2-7, with TRBD1 identical over 8 bases. Unmatched junction bases numbered 7, after V lost 0 bases and J lost 6 bases. CDR3 length: 15 residues. Germline V gives CDR1 MNHNS, CDR2 SASEGT. This chain's CDR3 is CASSEARDRRAEQYF. The CDR3 nucleotides are TGTGCCAGCAGTGAAGCAAGGGACAGGAGGGCCGAGCAGTACTTC.

The chain is built from TRBV27 and TRBJ2-3, with TRBD2 as a possible D gene (6 bases). CDR3 length equals 18 residues. Trimming removed 4 bases at V and 4 bases at J, with 24 bases between. Looked up from germline, CDR1 is MNHEY and CDR2 is SMNVEV (reference sequence). DNA for the CDR3: TGTGCCAGCAGTTCCCCTTGGGACTCGGGTTCGAGTGCAGATACGCAGTATTTT. Translated, it gives CASSSPWDSGSSADTQYF.

This rearrangement joins TRBV14 to TRBJ1-2; 8 bases are a match to TRBD1. The CDR3 totals 16 residues. The ends lost 2 bases at V and 4 bases at J; junction bases unmatched: 9. Germline V gene data show CDR1 as SGHDN and CDR2 as FVKESK. CDR3 nucleotide sequence: TGTGCCAGCAGCCAATTGAACCGGGACAGGATCTATGGCTACACCTTC. It is translated as CASSQLNRDRIYGYTF.

The V call is TRBV28, the J call TRBJ2-3; 11 bases align to TRBD2. The V gene's germline CDR1 is MDHEN and CDR2 SYDVKM. The ends lost 8 bases at V and 2 bases at J; junction bases unmatched: 9. CDR3 length: 16 residues. The CDR3 is CASRGSGRALTDTQYF. In nucleotides, the CDR3 is TGTGCCAGCCGAGGTAGCGGGAGGGCCCTCACAGATACGCAGTATTTT.

The chain carries TRBV28 and TRBJ1-2; 8 bases align to TRBD1. J gave up 2 bases and V 5 bases, and 7 bases lay outside the gene matches. CDR1 is MDHEN and CDR2 is SYDVKM in the germline V gene. This CDR3 has 15 amino acids. In nucleotides, the CDR3 is TGTGCCAGCAGTCCATCGGACAGGGTCAACTATGGCTACACCTTC. Protein sequence: CASSPSDRVNYGYTF.

The chain recombines TRBV28 with TRBJ2-7; D is unresolved. Trimming pared 8 bases from V and 8 bases from J, leaving 19 bases between. CDR3 length: 13 amino acids. Germline V gives CDR1 MDHEN, CDR2 SYDVKM. The CDR3 DNA sequence: TGTGCCAGCTCTAAGTTGGTCGGAGTCCAGCAGTACTTC. Protein sequence: CASSKLVGVQQYF. The full variable domain, in which reference TRBV28 and TRBJ2-7 provide the parts outside the CDR3, is DVKVTQSSRYLVKRTGEKVFLECVQDMDHENMFWYRQDPGLGLRLIYFSYDVKMKEKGDIPEGYSVSREKKERFSLILESASTNQTSMYLCASSKLVGVQQYFGPGTRLTVT.

With regard to this clone: The identical CDR3 is also encoded by other nucleotide sequences in the sample. The rearrangement links TRBV4-2 to TRBJ1-4; 7 bases map to TRBD1. This CDR3 is built from 14 residues. J gave up 7 bases and V 1 base, and 3 bases lay outside the gene matches. CDR1 and CDR2 from the germline V gene are LGHNA and YNFKEQ. The CDR3 region is CASSQAGGGEKLFF. The CDR3 coding sequence is TGTGCCAGCAGCCAAGCAGGGGGTGGTGAAAAACTGTTTTTT.

The rearrangement joins TRBV10-3 to TRBJ2-1; D is perhaps TRBD2 (6 bases). Per the germline V gene, CDR1 is ENHRY and CDR2 is SYGVKD. The CDR3 length is 18 residues. The V end was cut by 5 bases, the J end by 6 bases, with 26 bases between. CDR3 region: CAISPYAPGTLGLNEQFF. The DNA for the CDR3 is TGTGCCATCAGTCCCTATGCCCCCGGGACTCTGGGCCTCAATGAGCAGTTCTTC.

Comment on this clone: Relative to the germline gene, one junction end is altered; a read error may explain this. The rearrangement joins TRBV4-2 to TRBJ1-5, with D possibly TRBD1 on 6 matching bases. CDR3 length: 16 residues. Germline V gene data show CDR1 as LGHNA and CDR2 as YNFKEQ. The CDR3 region is CAGSQPTGNGNQPQHF. For the CDR3, the DNA is TGTGCCGGCAGCCAACCTACAGGGAATGGGAATCAGCCCCAGCATTTT.

The V call is TRBV9, the J call TRBJ1-3, with D unclear. Trimming pared 5 bases from V and 5 bases from J, leaving 14 bases between. The germline gives CDR1 SGDLS, CDR2 YYNGEE. CDR3 length equals 14 residues. CDR3 DNA sequence: TGTGCCAGCAGTCCACGGACTGATAGAAACACCATATATTTT. Translating gives CASSPRTDRNTIYF.

The chain is built from TRBV5-6 and TRBJ2-7; D is undetermined. The CDR3 spans 16 residues. Trimming took 4 bases from V and 0 from J, leaving 17 bases between them. The germline V gene has CDR1 SGHDT and CDR2 YYEEEE. Written as DNA, the CDR3 is TGTGCCAGCAGCCCCCCGAGAGCCTCATACTCCTACGAGCAGTACTTC. The encoded protein is CASSPPRASYSYEQYF.

The chain links TRBV6-5 to TRBJ2-5; possibly TRBD1 for D (6 bases). The J call may be wrong; the DNA end is better matched by TRBJ2-7. The V gene's germline CDR1 is MNHEY and CDR2 SVGAGI. The CDR3 consists of 15 residues. DNA of the CDR3: TGTGCCAGCAGCAACTCCGGGACATCCTACTACGAGCAGTACTTC. This encodes CASSNSGTSYYEQYF.

This clone was seen a few times. The V and J genes are TRBV19 and TRBJ2-6, with 7 bases matching TRBD2. CDR1 is LNHDA and CDR2 is SQIVND in the germline V gene (reference sequence). V lost 8 bases, J lost 4 bases, and 8 bases stayed unmatched. This CDR3 region has 15 residues. CDR3 protein: CASLSREAGANVLTF. The CDR3 coding sequence is TGTGCCAGTTTATCTCGGGAGGCCGGGGCCAACGTCCTGACTTTC.

The chain links TRBV7-2 to TRBJ2-3, with D possibly TRBD2 on 6 matching bases. The CDR3 totals 16 residues. V was cut by 7 bases and J by 7 bases, with 24 bases left in between. Germline assignment: CDR1 SGHTA and CDR2 FQGNSA. In nucleotides, the CDR3 is TGTGCCAGCATGATCGGGATGGGACTCCCATCGAATACGCAGTATTTT. Protein: CASMIGMGLPSNTQYF.

This clone occurred once. This CDR3 reads CSVTGGPTYEQYF. The DNA for the CDR3 is TGCAGCGTTACAGGGGGCCCGACCTACGAGCAGTACTTC. J is TRBJ2-7 and V is TRBV29-1, with 9 positions matching TRBD1. The germline V gene has CDR1 SQVTM and CDR2 ANQGSEA. The CDR3 extends over 13 amino acids. After removal of 5 bases from V and 2 bases from J, the junction contained 4 bases not matched to a gene.

The rearrangement uses TRBV27 and TRBJ2-7, with 9 positions matching TRBD2. The CDR3 contains 15 residues. From germline, CDR1 is MNHEY and CDR2 SMNVEV (reference sequence). V gave up 6 bases and J gave up 9 bases; unmatched junction bases: 15. The CDR3 loop reads CASRDVAGGPERQYF. CDR3 in DNA: TGTGCCAGCAGAGACGTCGCGGGAGGGCCCGAGCGGCAGTACTTC.

The V and J genes are TRBV27 and TRBJ2-1; 7 bases are a match to TRBD1. V shed 5 bases, J shed 12 bases, and the junction held 13 bases outside the gene matches. Germline V lookup: CDR1 MNHEY, CDR2 SMNVEV (reference sequence). The CDR3 loop spans 14 amino acids. The CDR3 DNA reads as TGTGCCAGCAGTACATCGGGACAGCCCTATGGGCAGTTCTTC. Translation: CASSTSGQPYGQFF.

The chain carries TRBV7-3 and TRBJ2-2; 9 bases are a match to TRBD1. Germline V gene lookup returns CDR1 SGHTA and CDR2 FQGTGA. The V segment lost 5 bases and the J segment 0 bases; nucleotides outside the gene matches: 4. The CDR3 sequence is 16 residues long. The CDR3 region is CASSQTGGANTGELFF. CDR3 nucleotides: TGTGCCAGCAGCCAAACAGGGGGCGCGAACACCGGGGAGCTGTTTTTT. Supplemented by reference TRBV7-3 and TRBJ2-2, the full variable domain reads GAGVSQTPSNKVTEKGKYVELRCDPISGHTALYWYRQSLGQGPEFLIYFQGTGAADDSGLPNDRFFAVRPEGSVSTLKIQRTERGDSAVYLCASSQTGGANTGELFFGEGSRLTVL.

The chain combines TRBV28 with TRBJ2-7, with 10 bases fitting TRBD1. Germline V gives CDR1 MDHEN, CDR2 SYDVKM. CDR3 length equals 14 residues. With 4 bases clipped from V and 5 bases from J, the junction kept 5 bases outside the gene matches. CDR3 nucleotides: TGTGCCAGCAGTTCCCCGGGACAGGGGAACGAGCAGTACTTC. Residues: CASSSPGQGNEQYF.

The chain combines TRBV7-3 with TRBJ1-6; TRBD1 aligns across 7 bases. This CDR3 spans 15 amino acids. Per germline, CDR1 SGHTA and CDR2 FQGTGA. V lost 4 bases and J lost 5; bases outside the gene matches: 5. The chain's CDR3 is CASSSGTADNSPLHF. The CDR3 DNA reads as TGTGCCAGCAGCTCAGGGACAGCCGATAATTCACCCCTCCACTTT. Variable domain in full (rest from reference TRBV7-3 and TRBJ1-6): GAGVSQTPSNKVTEKGKYVELRCDPISGHTALYWYRQSLGQGPEFLIYFQGTGAADDSGLPNDRFFAVRPEGSVSTLKIQRTERGDSAVYLCASSSGTADNSPLHFGNGTRLTVT.

This clone has more than one count but fewer than ten. The chain uses TRBV10-3 and TRBJ1-6; 9 bases line up with TRBD1. Germline-derived CDR1 and CDR2 are ENHRY and SYGVKD. This CDR3 is 15 amino acids long. The V segment lost 6 bases and the J segment 7 bases; nucleotides outside the gene matches: 7. CDR3 amino acids: CAIRDVQGANSPLHF. For the CDR3, the DNA is TGTGCCATCAGAGACGTACAGGGGGCGAATTCACCCCTCCACTTT.

CDR3 sequence: CAISESTARGRGYGYTF. CDR3 DNA: TGTGCCATCAGTGAGTCGACGGCCAGGGGTCGGGGCTATGGCTACACCTTC. J is TRBJ1-2 and V is TRBV10-3, with D tentatively TRBD1 (6 bases). This CDR3 contains 17 residues. V was pared by 0 bases and J by 4 bases, with 18 bases between. The germline V gene has CDR1 ENHRY and CDR2 SYGVKD.

In its sample, this clone was seen a few times. This chain links TRBV5-1 with TRBJ1-1, with D hard to call. From germline, CDR1 is SGHRS and CDR2 YFSETQ. V gave up 3 bases and J gave up 0 bases, with 21 bases separating them. This CDR3 region has 18 residues. The CDR3 DNA follows: TGCGCCAGCAGCTCTTTGCCGGCCAGCGGAAACATGAACACTGAAGCTTTCTTT. The encoded protein is CASSSLPASGNMNTEAFF.